Presented here are 22 T cell receptor beta chains from one specimen sequenced in a study of OX40 agonist ivuxolimab in advanced cancers. TCRdb keeps only in-frame clones here, not all; method: immunoSEQ multiplex PCR. The sample shows 100,000 or so clones, around 86% of them seen only once. The sequences come from CD4+ or CD8+ T cells sorted from blood, collected in a trial of the OX40 agonist ivuxolimab. The receptors were gathered from an adult with an advanced solid tumor such as melanoma, head and neck, liver or kidney cancer.

The chain has TRBV4-2 and TRBJ2-7; D is possibly TRBD1 (6 bases). The CDR3 is 14 amino acids. Trimming took off 2 bases at V and 6 bases at J, with 14 bases between the two ends. Germline V gives CDR1 LGHNA, CDR2 YNFKEQ. The CDR3 DNA follows: TGTGCCAGCAGCCAAAGGGACAAGGACTCCGAGCAGTACTTC. This encodes CASSQRDKDSEQYF.

The V and J genes are TRBV11-3 and TRBJ2-2; 7 positions agree with TRBD2. The CDR3 extends over 13 amino acids. V trimming: 3 bases; J trimming: 7 bases; junction bases outside the gene matches: 2. Germline CDR1 is SGHNT and CDR2 is YENEEA. The CDR3 loop is CASSFGGYGELFF. DNA for the CDR3: TGTGCCAGCAGCTTCGGGGGGTACGGGGAGCTGTTTTTT.

This rearrangement joins TRBV18 to TRBJ2-3; 10 nucleotides align to TRBD2. With 2 bases clipped from V and 3 bases from J, the junction kept 5 bases outside the gene matches. From germline, CDR1 is KGHSH and CDR2 LQKENI. The CDR3 is 16 amino acids. The CDR3 coding sequence is TGTGCCAGCTCACCATTCAGCGGGGGGGTTACAGATACGCAGTATTTT. Its protein is CASSPFSGGVTDTQYF.

This clone came up once. The V call is TRBV7-9, the J call TRBJ2-7, with TRBD2 as a possible D gene (5 bases). V was shortened by 5 bases and J by 3 bases, with 17 bases between the two germline ends. This CDR3 has 15 residues. CDR1 and CDR2 from the germline V gene are SEHNR and FQNEAQ (reference sequence). The CDR3 DNA is TGTGCCAGCAGCGCTCTGTCGGGCGGACTCTACGAGCAGTACTTC. This translates into CASSALSGGLYEQYF.

J is TRBJ1-1 and V is TRBV27, with D uncertain. The V end lost 0 bases, the J end lost 11 bases, and 7 bases lay between the germline ends. Germline CDR1 MNHEY, CDR2 SMNVEV (reference sequence). This CDR3 region has 11 residues. CDR3 sequence: CASSLSGRAFF. The CDR3, as DNA: TGTGCCAGCAGTTTATCCGGTCGCGCTTTCTTT.

Turning to this clone: One end of the junction fails to match germline, which may point to a read error. V usage is TRBV7-9 and J usage is TRBJ2-3; D call uncertain. The germline CDR1 and CDR2 sequences are SEHNR and FQNEAQ (reference sequence). The CDR3 runs 11 residues. The CDR3, as DNA: TGTGCCAGCAGTTTTAGTGTCGGGCAATCTTTT. It codes for CASSFSVGQSF.

This clone was seen a single time. This chain connects TRBV5-6 to TRBJ1-3; no clear D. The CDR3 loop spans 13 amino acids. The germline V gene encodes CDR1 SGHDT and CDR2 YYEEEE. Between the trimmed V and J ends, which lost 0 bases and 1 base, there was a span of 2 bases. The CDR3 DNA sequence: TGTGCCAGCAGCTTGGGGTCTGGAAACACCATATATTTT. Protein product: CASSLGSGNTIYF.

A remark on this clone: Other DNA sequences of this sample code for an identical CDR3. V usage is TRBV27 and J usage is TRBJ2-7; 8 bases are shared with TRBD1. Germline-derived CDR1 and CDR2 are MNHEY and SMNVEV (reference sequence). CDR3 length equals 14 residues. Trimming took 3 bases from V and 6 from J; bases not matched to a gene: 7. The DNA for the CDR3 is TGTGCCAGCAGTTTGAGGCAGGGGGCCTTCGAGCAGTACTTC. Amino acids: CASSLRQGAFEQYF.

The genes are TRBV18 and TRBJ1-1; unclear D gene. Between the trimmed V and J ends, which lost 1 base and 3 bases, there was a span of 12 bases. The CDR3 runs 15 residues. The germline CDR1 and CDR2 sequences are KGHSH and LQKENI. The chain's CDR3 is CASSPLPRVDTEAFF. The CDR3 DNA sequence: TGTGCCAGCTCACCACTACCGCGGGTAGACACTGAAGCTTTCTTT.

The chain combines TRBV6-1 with TRBJ2-7, with unresolved D. The CDR3 extends over 13 amino acids. Germline V gene lookup returns CDR1 MNHNS and CDR2 SASEGT. The V and J ends lost 7 bases and 0 bases respectively, with 10 bases between them. In nucleotides, the CDR3 is TGTGCCAGCACACTGGCAGCCTCCTACGAGCAGTACTTC. This encodes CASTLAASYEQYF.

This chain connects TRBV12-5 to TRBJ2-1, with 8 bases lining up with TRBD1. The CDR3 is made up of 14 amino acids. Germline V CDR1 and CDR2: LGHNT, FRNRAP. The CDR3 nucleotides are TGTGCCACGGCCGGGACAGGCCTCTACAATGAGCAGTTCTTC. Translation gives CATAGTGLYNEQFF.

This clone occurred a few times. The CDR3 is CASSVSWGSSNQPQHF. In DNA, the CDR3 is TGTGCCAGCAGTGTTAGCTGGGGCTCTAGCAATCAGCCCCAGCATTTT. V gene TRBV2 combines with J gene TRBJ1-5, with D perhaps matching TRBD1 (5 bases). The CDR3 sequence is 16 residues long. V lost 4 bases, J lost 0 bases, and 13 bases lay in between. Germline values: CDR1 SNHLY, CDR2 FYNNEI.

V is TRBV5-1 and J is TRBJ2-7, with D perhaps TRBD2 (6 bases). CDR3 length equals 13 residues. Germline V gives CDR1 SGHRS, CDR2 YFSETQ. V was clipped by 0 bases and J by 6 bases, with 10 bases between them. In DNA, the CDR3 is TGCGCCAGCAGCTTGGTCCTAGCGAGCGAGCAGTACTTC. It translates to CASSLVLASEQYF.

V and J are TRBV5-1 and TRBJ1-4, with D unresolved. The germline V gene has CDR1 SGHRS and CDR2 YFSETQ. The CDR3 length is 14 residues. Trimming pared 0 bases from V and 4 bases from J, leaving 7 bases between. The CDR3 nucleotides are TGCGCCAGCAGCTTGGAACGGATTAATGAAAAACTGTTTTTT. Residues: CASSLERINEKLFF.

V and J are TRBV6-1 and TRBJ2-6; D is undetermined. The CDR3 is 13 residues long. Trimming cost V 8 bases and J 0 bases, with 5 bases left between them. CDR1 is MNHNS, CDR2 SASEGT, per germline. The CDR3 protein is CASRLSGANVLTF. The CDR3 nucleotides read TGTGCCAGCCGCCTCTCTGGGGCCAACGTCCTGACTTTC.

This chain connects TRBV11-2 to TRBJ1-4; no definite D call. Germline assignment: CDR1 SGHAT and CDR2 FQNNGV. V lost 1 base to trimming and J lost 6 bases, with 12 bases between them. The CDR3 consists of 15 residues. The CDR3 is CASSLGGGADEKLFF. DNA for the CDR3: TGTGCCAGCAGCTTAGGCGGCGGCGCCGATGAAAAACTGTTTTTT.

This sequence joins TRBV2 and TRBJ1-4; D might be TRBD1 (6 bases). The CDR3 contains 15 residues. Trimming shortened V by 6 bases and J by 4 bases, and 15 bases separated the two germline ends. Germline-derived CDR1 and CDR2 are SNHLY and FYNNEI. The CDR3 region has the DNA TGTGCCAGCAGGGACCTCGCAGGGGATAATGAAAAACTGTTTTTT. Residues: CASRDLAGDNEKLFF.

The chain joins TRBV25-1 to TRBJ1-1; TRBD1 matches 8 bases. CDR1 MGHDK and CDR2 SYGVNS come from the germline V gene. V was pared by 1 base and J by 1 base, with 11 bases of the junction left unmatched. This CDR3 comprises 18 residues. CDR3 loop: CASSESGGTGGWNTEAFF. Written as DNA, the CDR3 is TGTGCCAGCAGTGAATCGGGGGGGACAGGAGGCTGGAACACTGAAGCTTTCTTT. The whole variable domain, filled in from reference TRBV25-1 and TRBJ1-1, reads EADIYQTPRYLVIGTGKKITLECSQTMGHDKMYWYQQDPGMELHLIHYSYGVNSTEKGDLSSESTVSRIRTEHFPLTLESARPSHTSQYLCASSESGGTGGWNTEAFFGQGTRLTVV.

This rearrangement joins TRBV19 to TRBJ2-7; 8 bases are a match to TRBD1. CDR1 is LNHDA and CDR2 is SQIVND in the germline V gene (reference sequence). There are 15 residues in the CDR3. V was pared by 2 bases and J by 5 bases, with 8 bases of the junction left unmatched. CDR3 coding DNA: TGTGCCAGTAGTATAAAGTCAGGGGGCTGGAACGAGCAGTACTTC. This codes for CASSIKSGGWNEQYF. Supplemented by reference TRBV19 and TRBJ2-7, the full variable domain reads DGGITQSPKYLFRKEGQNVTLSCEQNLNHDAMYWYRQDPGQGLRLIYYSQIVNDFQKGDIAEGYSVSREKKESFPLTVTSAQKNPTAFYLCASSIKSGGWNEQYFGPGTRLTVT.

V and J are TRBV2 and TRBJ1-5, with 7 nucleotides matching TRBD1. The junction had 4 bases not matched to a gene; V was cut back by 6 bases and J by 2 bases. CDR1 is SNHLY and CDR2 is FYNNEI in the germline V gene. The CDR3 runs to 14 residues. The chain's CDR3 is CASSITGGNQPQHF. For the CDR3, the DNA is TGTGCCAGCAGCATCACAGGGGGCAATCAGCCCCAGCATTTT. Full variable domain (missing parts from reference TRBV2 and TRBJ1-5): EPEVTQTPSHQVTQMGQEVILRCVPISNHLYFYWYRQILGQKVEFLVSFYNNEISEKSEIFDDQFSVERPDGSNFTLKIRSTKLEDSAMYFCASSITGGNQPQHFGDGTRLSIL.

The rearrangement uses TRBV5-1 and TRBJ1-4; 10 bases fit TRBD1. Trimming removed 0 bases from V and 5 bases from J; junction bases left unmatched: 4. There are 16 residues in the CDR3. CDR1 and CDR2 from the germline V gene are SGHRS and YFSETQ. CDR3: CASSLVPGQGNEKLFF. Here the CDR3 DNA reads TGCGCCAGCAGCTTGGTCCCGGGACAGGGGAATGAAAAACTGTTTTTT.

The rearrangement uses TRBV9 and TRBJ2-1; D perhaps matches TRBD2 (6 bases). Trimming took 0 bases from V and 13 from J, leaving 17 bases between them. The CDR3 runs 14 residues. Germline V gene lookup returns CDR1 SGDLS and CDR2 YYNGEE. The CDR3 sequence is CASSVVVGASDQFF. The DNA for the CDR3 is TGTGCCAGCAGCGTAGTAGTCGGAGCTAGCGACCAGTTCTTC.